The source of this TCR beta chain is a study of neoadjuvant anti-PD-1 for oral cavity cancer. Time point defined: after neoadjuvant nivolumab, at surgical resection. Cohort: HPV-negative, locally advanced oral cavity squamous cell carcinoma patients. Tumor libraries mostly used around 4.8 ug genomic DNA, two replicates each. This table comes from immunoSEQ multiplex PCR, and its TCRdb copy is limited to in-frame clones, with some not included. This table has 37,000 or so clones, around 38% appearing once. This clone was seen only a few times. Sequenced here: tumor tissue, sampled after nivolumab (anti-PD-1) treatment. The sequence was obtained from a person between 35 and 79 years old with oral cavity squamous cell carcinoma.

The CDR3 bases are TGTGCCAGCTACGGTATGAAGTATGGCTACACCTTC. Protein: CASYGMKYGYTF. The genes are TRBV28 and TRBJ1-2, with D unresolved. V was pared by 8 bases and J by 5 bases, with 12 bases between. CDR1 is MDHEN, CDR2 SYDVKM, per germline. CDR3 size: 12 residues.